These T cell receptor beta chains were read from a single sample in a study of cytomegalovirus exposure and HLA in healthy donors. Measured with immunoSEQ multiplex PCR; TCRdb has only the in-frame clones, and not every one. The top ten hold 1.1% to 1.5% of the sample, which has 100,000 to 150,000 clones, about four fifths seen once. Sample: PBMCs. These receptor sequences come from a woman aged 40 to 49 in good health and CMV-seronegative. CDR3s include the opening cysteine and the closing phenylalanine or tryptophan. Each record gives: V gene, J gene, clone size, D gene, CDR3 protein, CDR3 DNA. A D gene is named only where the DNA matches it firmly. A clone size is listed for some rows: how often the clone was seen (once, few, many), or a class if it is expanded.

v_gene: TRBV6-5; j_gene: TRBJ1-2; abundance: -; d_gene: -; CDR3aa: CASGGGRGNYGYTF; CDR3nt: TGTGCCAGCGGGGGCGGCAGGGGTAACTATGGCTACACCTTC
v_gene: TRBV7-9; j_gene: TRBJ2-7; abundance: -; d_gene: -; CDR3aa: CASSLGRGNEQYF; CDR3nt: TGTGCCAGCAGCTTAGGCCGGGGAAACGAGCAGTACTTC
v_gene: TRBV13; j_gene: TRBJ1-1; abundance: -; d_gene: -; CDR3aa: CASTIEADTEAFF; CDR3nt: TGTGCCAGCACCATTGAGGCGGACACTGAAGCTTTCTTT
v_gene: TRBV7-2; j_gene: TRBJ1-2; abundance: -; d_gene: -; CDR3aa: CASSQSGLGYGYTF; CDR3nt: TGTGCCAGCAGTCAATCTGGACTGGGCTATGGCTACACCTTC
v_gene: TRBV27; j_gene: TRBJ2-1; abundance: -; d_gene: TRBD2; CDR3aa: CASSFSGGAGNEQFF; CDR3nt: TGTGCCAGCAGTTTTAGCGGGGGGGCAGGCAATGAGCAGTTCTTC
v_gene: TRBV2; j_gene: TRBJ1-3; abundance: -; d_gene: -; CDR3aa: CARQSGARSGNTIYF; CDR3nt: TGTGCCAGACAGAGCGGCGCCCGCTCTGGAAACACCATATATTTT
v_gene: TRBV19; j_gene: TRBJ1-4; abundance: few; d_gene: -; CDR3aa: CASSPSEGGSEKLFF; CDR3nt: TGTGCCAGTAGTCCCTCGGAGGGAGGAAGTGAAAAACTGTTTTTT
v_gene: TRBV9; j_gene: TRBJ2-2; abundance: many; d_gene: -; CDR3aa: CASSVSAGELFF; CDR3nt: TGTGCCAGCAGCGTGTCAGCCGGGGAGCTGTTTTTT
v_gene: TRBV4-1; j_gene: TRBJ2-3; abundance: -; d_gene: TRBD2; CDR3aa: CASSQSGGVDTQYF; CDR3nt: TGCGCCAGCAGCCAATCCGGGGGGGTTGATACGCAGTATTTT
v_gene: TRBV29-1; j_gene: TRBJ2-7; abundance: once; d_gene: TRBD2; CDR3aa: CSVSGTSSTYEQYF; CDR3nt: TGCAGCGTTTCCGGGACTAGCAGTACCTACGAGCAGTACTTC
v_gene: TRBV5-6; j_gene: TRBJ1-4; abundance: few; d_gene: TRBD1; CDR3aa: CASSLGTVNEKLFF; CDR3nt: TGTGCCAGCAGCTTAGGGACAGTGAATGAAAAACTGTTTTTT
v_gene: TRBV19; j_gene: TRBJ1-1; abundance: few; d_gene: TRBD1; CDR3aa: CASRGTATEAFF; CDR3nt: TGTGCCAGTAGGGGGACAGCTACTGAAGCTTTCTTT
v_gene: TRBV7-2; j_gene: TRBJ1-2; abundance: -; d_gene: TRBD1; CDR3aa: CASSLVGGQGGNYGYTF; CDR3nt: TGTGCCAGCAGCTTAGTAGGGGGACAGGGGGGGAACTATGGCTACACCTTC
v_gene: TRBV6-1; j_gene: TRBJ1-2; abundance: -; d_gene: TRBD1; CDR3aa: CASSEPGQGSYGYTF; CDR3nt: TGTGCCAGCAGTGAGCCCGGACAGGGTTCTTATGGCTACACCTTC
v_gene: TRBV15; j_gene: TRBJ2-7; abundance: -; d_gene: -; CDR3aa: CATSRDSVHIDEQYF; CDR3nt: TGTGCCACCAGCAGGGACAGCGTTCACATCGACGAGCAGTACTTC
v_gene: TRBV29-1; j_gene: TRBJ2-2; abundance: -; d_gene: TRBD1; CDR3aa: CSVARQGGTGELFF; CDR3nt: TGCAGCGTTGCCAGACAGGGTGGCACCGGGGAGCTGTTTTTT
v_gene: TRBV10-3; j_gene: TRBJ1-5; abundance: once; d_gene: TRBD1; CDR3aa: CAISERGQDQPQHF; CDR3nt: TGTGCCATCAGTGAGAGGGGACAGGATCAGCCCCAGCATTTT
v_gene: TRBV28; j_gene: TRBJ2-4; abundance: -; d_gene: -; CDR3aa: CASSLLAQGTKNIQYF; CDR3nt: TGTGCCAGCAGTTTATTGGCTCAGGGTACCAAAAACATTCAGTACTTC
v_gene: TRBV7-2; j_gene: TRBJ1-2; abundance: few; d_gene: TRBD1; CDR3aa: CASSLGPDRGGGYTF; CDR3nt: TGTGCCAGCAGCTTAGGCCCTGACAGGGGAGGTGGCTACACCTTC
v_gene: TRBV7-2; j_gene: TRBJ1-5; abundance: -; d_gene: TRBD1; CDR3aa: CASSLVTGDQPQHF; CDR3nt: TGTGCCAGCAGCTTAGTTACAGGGGATCAGCCCCAGCATTTT
v_gene: TRBV27; j_gene: TRBJ1-4; abundance: -; d_gene: -; CDR3aa: CASSSYTTTNEKLFF; CDR3nt: TGTGCCAGCAGTTCTTACACTACAACTAATGAAAAACTGTTTTTT
v_gene: TRBV15; j_gene: TRBJ1-6; abundance: -; d_gene: -; CDR3aa: CATSRNVGSPLHF; CDR3nt: TGTGCCACCAGCAGAAATGTCGGTTCACCCCTCCACTTT
v_gene: TRBV9; j_gene: TRBJ1-6; abundance: -; d_gene: -; CDR3aa: CASSPYLSYNSPLHF; CDR3nt: TGTGCCAGCAGCCCCTATCTCTCCTATAATTCACCCCTCCACTTT
v_gene: TRBV27; j_gene: TRBJ2-3; abundance: few; d_gene: TRBD2; CDR3aa: CASSRTSGGGTYTQYF; CDR3nt: TGTGCCAGCAGCCGGACTAGCGGGGGCGGCACATATACGCAGTATTTT
v_gene: TRBV7-9; j_gene: TRBJ1-1; abundance: -; d_gene: TRBD1; CDR3aa: CASSSRTGIGTEAFF; CDR3nt: TGTGCCAGCAGCTCGAGGACAGGGATCGGCACTGAAGCTTTCTTT
v_gene: TRBV5-1; j_gene: TRBJ1-6; abundance: few; d_gene: -; CDR3aa: CASSLVTASSYNSPLHF; CDR3nt: TGCGCCAGCAGCTTGGTTACAGCCAGCTCCTATAATTCACCCCTCCACTTT
v_gene: TRBV25-1; j_gene: TRBJ1-2; abundance: -; d_gene: -; CDR3aa: CASSVRVANRADGYTF; CDR3nt: TGTGCCAGCAGTGTCCGGGTCGCAAATCGCGCGGATGGCTACACCTTC
v_gene: TRBV4-3; j_gene: TRBJ1-1; abundance: few; d_gene: TRBD1; CDR3aa: CASSPGTASGTEAFF; CDR3nt: TGCGCCAGCAGCCCAGGGACAGCTTCGGGCACTGAAGCTTTCTTT
v_gene: TRBV2; j_gene: TRBJ1-1; abundance: -; d_gene: TRBD1; CDR3aa: CASSEGRGLGTEAFF; CDR3nt: TGTGCCAGCAGTGAGGGCAGGGGGCTTGGCACTGAAGCTTTCTTT
v_gene: TRBV28; j_gene: TRBJ2-3; abundance: -; d_gene: -; CDR3aa: CASSHLGQGGDTQYF; CDR3nt: TGTGCCAGCAGTCACCTCGGACAGGGAGGGGATACGCAGTATTTT
v_gene: TRBV27; j_gene: TRBJ2-7; abundance: -; d_gene: -; CDR3aa: CASSLTGTSTYEQYF; CDR3nt: TGTGCCAGCAGCTTAACCGGGACAAGTACTTACGAGCAGTACTTC
v_gene: TRBV7-8; j_gene: TRBJ2-1; abundance: -; d_gene: -; CDR3aa: CASSIPSRHNEQFF; CDR3nt: TGTGCCAGCAGCATCCCAAGCAGGCACAATGAGCAGTTCTTC
v_gene: TRBV6-6; j_gene: TRBJ1-1; abundance: -; d_gene: -; CDR3aa: CASSYDRSSSEAFF; CDR3nt: TGTGCCAGCAGTTACGACAGGTCCTCGTCTGAAGCTTTCTTT
v_gene: TRBV6-5; j_gene: TRBJ1-2; abundance: -; d_gene: -; CDR3aa: CASRPTENYGYTF; CDR3nt: TGTGCCAGCAGGCCGACAGAGAACTATGGCTACACCTTC
v_gene: TRBV5-6; j_gene: TRBJ2-1; abundance: few; d_gene: -; CDR3aa: CASSLGGRGYGGAEQFF; CDR3nt: TGTGCCAGCAGCTTGGGAGGTAGAGGGTACGGGGGTGCGGAGCAGTTCTTC
v_gene: TRBV27; j_gene: TRBJ1-3; abundance: -; d_gene: -; CDR3aa: CASSSRQDGVSTIYF; CDR3nt: TGTGCCAGCAGTTCTCGACAGGACGGGGTGAGCACCATATATTTT
v_gene: TRBV9; j_gene: TRBJ1-1; abundance: -; d_gene: TRBD1; CDR3aa: CASSVLGQGGTEAFF; CDR3nt: TGTGCCAGCAGCGTATTGGGACAGGGGGGCACTGAAGCTTTCTTT
v_gene: TRBV11-2; j_gene: TRBJ1-5; abundance: -; d_gene: -; CDR3aa: CASSLGGTVNQPQHF; CDR3nt: TGTGCCAGCAGCTTAGGCGGGACGGTCAATCAGCCCCAGCATTTT
v_gene: TRBV5-1; j_gene: TRBJ1-2; abundance: -; d_gene: -; CDR3aa: CASSQMGGSYTF; CDR3nt: TGCGCCAGCAGCCAGATGGGGGGGTCCTACACCTTC
v_gene: TRBV28; j_gene: TRBJ2-1; abundance: -; d_gene: TRBD1; CDR3aa: CASSLTGKEVRSNEQFF; CDR3nt: TGTGCCAGCAGTTTGACAGGGAAGGAGGTTAGGTCCAATGAGCAGTTCTTC
v_gene: TRBV29-1; j_gene: TRBJ1-1; abundance: -; d_gene: TRBD1; CDR3aa: CSVQGTAHSNTEAFF; CDR3nt: TGCAGCGTTCAGGGGACAGCCCACTCGAACACTGAAGCTTTCTTT
v_gene: TRBV5-1; j_gene: TRBJ2-3; abundance: -; d_gene: -; CDR3aa: CASSLVTSTDTQYF; CDR3nt: TGCGCCAGCAGCTTGGTTACAAGTACAGATACGCAGTATTTT
v_gene: TRBV7-2; j_gene: TRBJ1-1; abundance: -; d_gene: -; CDR3aa: CASSSREGFEAFF; CDR3nt: TGTGCCAGCAGCTCCCGGGAGGGCTTTGAAGCTTTCTTT
v_gene: TRBV5-6; j_gene: TRBJ2-1; abundance: few; d_gene: TRBD2; CDR3aa: CASNSLQRGGYNEQFF; CDR3nt: TGTGCCAGCAATTCTTTGCAGCGGGGGGGCTACAATGAGCAGTTCTTC
v_gene: TRBV2; j_gene: TRBJ1-2; abundance: -; d_gene: -; CDR3aa: CASSEVRGESGYTF; CDR3nt: TGTGCCAGCAGTGAAGTAAGGGGTGAGAGTGGCTACACCTTC
v_gene: TRBV11-1; j_gene: TRBJ2-3; abundance: few; d_gene: TRBD2; CDR3aa: CASSFGGSDTQYF; CDR3nt: TGTGCCAGCAGCTTCGGGGGGTCGGATACGCAGTATTTT
v_gene: TRBV10-2; j_gene: TRBJ1-2; abundance: few; d_gene: TRBD1; CDR3aa: CASSGGQGFVYGYTF; CDR3nt: TGCGCCAGCAGTGGGGGACAGGGATTTGTCTATGGCTACACCTTC
v_gene: TRBV4-2; j_gene: TRBJ2-1; abundance: -; d_gene: -; CDR3aa: CASSQGGTETTFF; CDR3nt: TGTGCCAGCAGCCAAGGCGGGACCGAAACCACGTTCTTC
v_gene: TRBV4-1; j_gene: TRBJ1-2; abundance: few; d_gene: -; CDR3aa: CASSPRAGYGYTF; CDR3nt: TGCGCCAGCAGCCCCCGAGCAGGATATGGCTACACCTTC
v_gene: TRBV7-2; j_gene: TRBJ2-1; abundance: -; d_gene: -; CDR3aa: CASSLMGQGDEQFF; CDR3nt: TGTGCCAGCAGCCTAATGGGGCAGGGCGATGAGCAGTTCTTC